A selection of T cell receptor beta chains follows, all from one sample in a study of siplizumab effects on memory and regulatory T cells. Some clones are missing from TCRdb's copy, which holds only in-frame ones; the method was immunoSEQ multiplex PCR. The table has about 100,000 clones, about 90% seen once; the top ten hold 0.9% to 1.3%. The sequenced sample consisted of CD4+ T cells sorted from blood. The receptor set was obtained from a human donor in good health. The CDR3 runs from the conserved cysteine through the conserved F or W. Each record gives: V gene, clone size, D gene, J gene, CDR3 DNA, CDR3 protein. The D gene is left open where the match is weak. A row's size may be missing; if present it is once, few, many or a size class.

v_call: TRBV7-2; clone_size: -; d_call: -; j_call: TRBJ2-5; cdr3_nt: TGTGCCAGCAGCCCGGCGGGTGGGCGCGGCCAAGAGACCCAGTACTTC; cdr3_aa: CASSPAGGRGQETQYF
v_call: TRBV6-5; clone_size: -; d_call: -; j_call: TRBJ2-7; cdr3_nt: TGTGCCAGCAAAAGTGGGGCAGTAAGCTCCTACGAGCAGTACTTC; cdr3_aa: CASKSGAVSSYEQYF
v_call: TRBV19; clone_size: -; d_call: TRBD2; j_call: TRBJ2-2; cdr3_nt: TGTGCCAGTAGTCCGAGGCTAGCGGGACCCGGGATGGGCACCGGGGAGCTGTTTTTT; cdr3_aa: CASSPRLAGPGMGTGELFF
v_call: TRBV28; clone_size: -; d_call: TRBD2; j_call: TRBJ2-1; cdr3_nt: TGTGCCAGCAGCCAAACGGGAGGGCCTCACAATGAGCAGTTCTTC; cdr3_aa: CASSQTGGPHNEQFF
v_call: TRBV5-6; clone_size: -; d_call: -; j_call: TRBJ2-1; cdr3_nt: TGTGCCAGCAGCTTCTATGGTCTTGTGCGGGGACTCTGGGAGCAGTTCTTC; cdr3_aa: CASSFYGLVRGLWEQFF
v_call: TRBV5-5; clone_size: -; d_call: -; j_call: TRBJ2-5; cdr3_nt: TGTGCCAGCAGCCCCACCCCCGGAGTCGTGGAGACCCAGTACTTC; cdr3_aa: CASSPTPGVVETQYF
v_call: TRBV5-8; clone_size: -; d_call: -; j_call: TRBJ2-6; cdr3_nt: TGTGCCAGCAGCTTACGGACTGGGGCCAACGTCCTGACTTTC; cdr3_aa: CASSLRTGANVLTF
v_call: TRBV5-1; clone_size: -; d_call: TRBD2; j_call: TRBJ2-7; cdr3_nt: TGCGCCAGCAGTTCTGGACTAGCGGACTCGTGGGGGGTCGAGCAGTACTTC; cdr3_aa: CASSSGLADSWGVEQYF
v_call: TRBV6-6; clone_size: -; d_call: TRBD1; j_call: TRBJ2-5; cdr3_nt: TGTGCCAGCAGTTACGGGGACAGAATACAAGAGACCCAGTACTTC; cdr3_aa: CASSYGDRIQETQYF
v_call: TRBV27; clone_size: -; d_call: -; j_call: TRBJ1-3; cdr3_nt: TGTGCCAGCAGCTCTAGGTTGGGGTTTTCGGCGGATTTT; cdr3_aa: CASSSRLGFSADF
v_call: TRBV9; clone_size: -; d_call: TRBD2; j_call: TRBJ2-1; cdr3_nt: TGTGCCAGCAGCGTAAACGGACGGGGGGGTGAGCAGTTCTTC; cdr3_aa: CASSVNGRGGEQFF
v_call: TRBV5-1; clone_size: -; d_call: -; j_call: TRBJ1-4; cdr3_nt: TGCGCCAGCAGCCAGAGTCGGGACGTGGGGGAAAAACTGTTTTTT; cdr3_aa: CASSQSRDVGEKLFF
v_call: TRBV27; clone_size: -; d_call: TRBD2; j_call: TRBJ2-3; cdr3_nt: TGTGCCAGCAGTTTTACCCTAGCGGGAGTGGGAGATACGCAGTATTTT; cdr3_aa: CASSFTLAGVGDTQYF
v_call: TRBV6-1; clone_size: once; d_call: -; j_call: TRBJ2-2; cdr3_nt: TGTGCCAGCAGTGACCCTATCCGGGGGGCGAGAACCGGGGAGCTGTTTTTT; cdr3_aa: CASSDPIRGARTGELFF
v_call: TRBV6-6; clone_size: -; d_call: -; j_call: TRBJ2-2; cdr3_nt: TGTGCCAGCAGTAACAACGAGAACACCGGGGAGCTGTTTTTT; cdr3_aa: CASSNNENTGELFF
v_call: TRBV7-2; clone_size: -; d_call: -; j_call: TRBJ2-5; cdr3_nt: TGTGCCAGCAGCTTTACGGGAGCCGGGGAGACCCAGTACTTC; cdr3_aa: CASSFTGAGETQYF
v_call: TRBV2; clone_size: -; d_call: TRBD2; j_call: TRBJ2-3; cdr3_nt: TGTGCCAGCAGTGGACTAGCGGGAGTCTACGATACGCAGTATTTT; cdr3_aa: CASSGLAGVYDTQYF
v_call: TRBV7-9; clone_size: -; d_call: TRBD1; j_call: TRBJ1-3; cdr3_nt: TGTGCCAGCAGCTCCTGGACAGGGATAAACTCTGGCACCATATATTTT; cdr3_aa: CASSSWTGINSGTIYF
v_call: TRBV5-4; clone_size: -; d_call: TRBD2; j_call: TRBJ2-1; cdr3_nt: TGTGCCAGCAGCTCCCCGGATAGCGGGGTCAGAAAGAACAATGAGCAGTTCTTC; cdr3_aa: CASSSPDSGVRKNNEQFF
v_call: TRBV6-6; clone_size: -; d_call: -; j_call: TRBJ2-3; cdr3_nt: TGTGCCAGCAGTTACTCGACCACAGATACGCAGTATTTT; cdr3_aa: CASSYSTTDTQYF
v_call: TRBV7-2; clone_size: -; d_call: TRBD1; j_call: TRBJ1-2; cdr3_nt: TGTGCCAGCAGCTTAGATTTCGTTATGGGACAGTACGGCTCCTATGGCTACACCTTC; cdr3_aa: CASSLDFVMGQYGSYGYTF
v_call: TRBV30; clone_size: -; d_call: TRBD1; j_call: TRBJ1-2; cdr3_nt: TGTGCCTGGAGCGCCGACAGGGGGCCGGCGTTACATGGCTACACCTTC; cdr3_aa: CAWSADRGPALHGYTF
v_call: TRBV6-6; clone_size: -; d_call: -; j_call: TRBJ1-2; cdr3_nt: TGTGCCAGCAGTTACCGCTTCAACTATGGCTACACCTTC; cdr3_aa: CASSYRFNYGYTF
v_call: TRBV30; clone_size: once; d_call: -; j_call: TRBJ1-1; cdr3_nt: TGTGCCTGGAGTTCAGTTTTTAGGAACACTGAAGCTTTCTTT; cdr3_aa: CAWSSVFRNTEAFF
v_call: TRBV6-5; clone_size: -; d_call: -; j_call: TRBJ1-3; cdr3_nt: TGTGCCAGCAGCTACCGACAGAGCTCTGGAAACACCATATATTTT; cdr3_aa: CASSYRQSSGNTIYF
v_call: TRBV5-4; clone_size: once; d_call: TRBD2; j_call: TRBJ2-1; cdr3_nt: TGTGCCAGCAGCTTGACTAGCGGGAGAAAGGTTCTTGAGCAGTTCTTC; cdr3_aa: CASSLTSGRKVLEQFF